These 16 T cell receptor beta chains were all obtained from the same sample, sequenced in a study of OX40 agonist ivuxolimab in advanced cancers. The library came from the immunoSEQ multiplex PCR assay. As stored in TCRdb, this immuneACCESS dataset retains in-frame rearrangements with V and J assigned. A fraction of the clones does not appear; measured against another copy, unresolved V genes explain less than half of the discrepancy, and the remainder lacks a known reason. For this sample there are roughly 71,000 clones; approximately 88% appear just once. 0.45% to 0.6% of the sample is in the top ten clones. Sequencing used CD4+ or CD8+ T cells sorted from blood, obtained in a trial of the OX40 agonist ivuxolimab. The receptor set was obtained from an adult with an advanced solid tumor such as melanoma, head and neck, liver or kidney cancer.

The chain employs TRBV11-2 and TRBJ1-1; TRBD1 might be the D (5 bases). CDR1 is SGHAT and CDR2 is FQNNGV in the germline V gene. This CDR3 region has 13 residues. The germline V and J ends were trimmed by 4 bases and 6 bases, with 12 bases remaining between them. The CDR3, as DNA: TGTGCCAGCAGCTCCGGGGGGGTAGCTGAAGCTTTCTTT. Translating gives CASSSGGVAEAFF.

The chain employs TRBV19 and TRBJ1-2; D is possibly TRBD1 (5 bases). Germline assignment: CDR1 LNHDA and CDR2 SQIVND (reference sequence). Trimming removed 9 bases at V and 5 bases at J, with 13 bases between. The CDR3 has 12 residues. For the CDR3, the DNA is TGTGCCAGCTGGACGGGGGGATATGGCTACACCTTC. This translates into CASWTGGYGYTF.

The chain has TRBV27 and TRBJ1-3; D is undetermined. V gave up 3 bases and J gave up 6 bases, with 15 bases separating them. CDR3 length: 15 amino acids. Germline loops: CDR1 MNHEY, CDR2 SMNVEV (reference sequence). CDR3 sequence (DNA): TGTGCCAGCAGTTTCGGGAGCCGGATGGAAAACACCATATATTTT. Amino acids: CASSFGSRMENTIYF.

V is TRBV6-1 and J is TRBJ2-1; 8 nucleotides agree with TRBD2. Trimming cost V 2 bases and J 4 bases; bases outside gene matches: 7. Germline CDR1 is MNHNS and CDR2 is SASEGT. The length of the CDR3 is 16 residues. For the CDR3, the DNA is TGTGCCAGCAGTGAACCAGCGGGGGATCCTTACAATGAGCAGTTCTTC. It specifies CASSEPAGDPYNEQFF.

The count of this clone is one. V usage is TRBV7-8 and J usage is TRBJ2-1; 11 nucleotides agree with TRBD2. The V gene's germline CDR1 is SGHVS and CDR2 FQNEAQ. With 1 base clipped from V and 4 bases from J, the junction kept 0 bases outside the gene matches. The CDR3 is 15 amino acids. CDR3 sequence reads: CASSLGTSGYNEQFF. Here the CDR3 DNA reads TGTGCCAGCAGCTTAGGGACTAGCGGGTACAATGAGCAGTTCTTC.

V is TRBV2 and J is TRBJ2-1; 7 bases map to TRBD1. Germline V gene sequence: CDR1 SNHLY, CDR2 FYNNEI. This CDR3 comprises 15 residues. Trimming at V came to 6 bases and at J to 5 bases, leaving 10 bases not matched to a gene. DNA for the CDR3: TGTGCCAGCAGCTCACAGGGGTCCGGGGACAATGAGCAGTTCTTC. This codes for CASSSQGSGDNEQFF.

The chain uses TRBV6-6 and TRBJ2-2; possible D gene TRBD1, 6 bases. The germline V gene has CDR1 MNHNY and CDR2 SVGAGI (reference sequence). The CDR3 runs 15 residues. Between the trimmed V and J ends, which lost 2 bases and 6 bases, there was a span of 13 bases. For the CDR3, the DNA is TGTGCCAGCAGTTACATCAAAACAGGGTCCGGGGAGCTGTTTTTT. It specifies CASSYIKTGSGELFF.

This clone was recorded once. The chain has TRBV6-4 and TRBJ2-1; 10 bases align to TRBD2. The germline gives CDR1 MRHNA, CDR2 SNTAGT. J was trimmed by 9 bases and V by 0 bases; bases with no gene match: 5. There are 15 residues in the CDR3. The CDR3 region has the DNA TGTGCCAGCAGTGACTCGAGCGGGGGGGCCCGTGAGCAGTTCTTC. This sequence encodes CASSDSSGGAREQFF.

This clone was recorded only once. The rearrangement links TRBV6-1 to TRBJ2-3; 10 bases match TRBD2. Per the germline V gene, CDR1 is MNHNS and CDR2 is SASEGT. The CDR3 is 13 amino acids. The junction had 2 bases not matched to a gene; V was cut back by 9 bases and J by 2 bases. This CDR3 reads CASLAGDTDTQYF. In DNA, the CDR3 is TGTGCCAGTCTAGCGGGGGACACAGATACGCAGTATTTT.

This clone showed up just once. The rearrangement joins TRBV11-3 to TRBJ2-4; D uncertain. The germline V and J ends were trimmed by 1 base and 6 bases, with 10 bases remaining between them. The CDR3 is made up of 14 amino acids. The germline V gene has CDR1 SGHNT and CDR2 YENEEA. The CDR3 is CASSLGVPPNIQYF. Written as DNA, the CDR3 is TGTGCCAGCAGCTTAGGAGTCCCCCCAAACATTCAGTACTTC. Drawing the rest from reference TRBV11-3 and TRBJ2-4, the complete variable domain is EAGVVQSPRYKIIEKKQPVAFWCNPISGHNTLYWYLQNLGQGPELLIRYENEEAVDDSQLPKDRFSAERLKGVDSTLKIQPAELGDSAVYLCASSLGVPPNIQYFGAGTRLSVL.

This chain joins TRBV7-9 and TRBJ2-3, with 11 bases fitting TRBD1. V lost 4 bases and J lost 6; bases outside the gene matches: 6. This CDR3 has 15 residues. Germline V lookup: CDR1 SEHNR, CDR2 FQNEAQ (reference sequence). The chain's CDR3 is CASSSRTGGVDTQYF. The CDR3 DNA sequence: TGTGCCAGCAGCTCGCGGACAGGGGGCGTCGATACGCAGTATTTT.

The chain combines TRBV7-8 with TRBJ2-5; D possibly uses TRBD1 or TRBD2 (5 bases each). The CDR3 sequence is 14 residues long. CDR1 and CDR2 from the germline V gene are SGHVS and FQNEAQ. V was trimmed by 1 base and J by 4 bases, leaving 10 bases between them. Here the CDR3 reads CASSLVGAGETQYF. The CDR3 coding sequence is TGTGCCAGCAGCTTAGTTGGGGCGGGAGAGACCCAGTACTTC.

The chain combines TRBV7-2 with TRBJ2-1; 10 nucleotides match TRBD1. CDR1 and CDR2 (germline): SGHTA, FQGNSA. V lost 5 bases to trimming and J lost 8 bases; unmatched junction nucleotides: 9. The CDR3 is 15 amino acids. This chain's CDR3 is CASSTRQGAKDEQFF. In DNA form, the CDR3 reads TGTGCCAGCAGCACCCGACAGGGGGCCAAAGATGAGCAGTTCTTC.

This chain links TRBV6-5 with TRBJ1-3; the match to TRBD1 covers 7 bases. The CDR3 runs 14 residues. J lost 3 bases, V lost 5 bases, and 4 bases had no gene match. Germline loops: CDR1 MNHEY, CDR2 SVGAGI. The CDR3 is CASSIGTVGNTIYF. In DNA form, the CDR3 reads TGTGCCAGCAGTATCGGGACAGTTGGAAACACCATATATTTT.

This rearrangement joins TRBV10-2 to TRBJ1-5; D uncertain. Trimming stripped 4 bases from V and 4 bases from J, with 8 bases between. The CDR3 totals 13 residues. CDR1 is WSHSY and CDR2 is SAAADI in the germline V gene. CDR3 amino acids: CASSGTGNQPQHF. The DNA of the CDR3 is TGCGCCAGCAGTGGGACTGGAAATCAGCCCCAGCATTTT.

The V call is TRBV2, the J call TRBJ1-5; no clear D gene. Trimming pared 6 bases from V and 7 bases from J, leaving 16 bases between. The CDR3 is 14 amino acids. Germline CDR1 is SNHLY and CDR2 is FYNNEI. As DNA, the CDR3 is TGTGCCAGCAGCGAAACTTGGCCGTCGCAGCCCCAGCATTTT. It translates to CASSETWPSQPQHF.